Listed below are T cell receptor beta chains from one sample, sequenced in a study of blood T cell repertoires in COVID-19. Repertoires were generated with immunoSEQ multiplex PCR, while TCRdb's copy carries only in-frame clones and drops some. The sample comprises about 670,000 clones, around 89% of which are singletons, and approximately 0.25% rests with the top ten. The sequenced material came from peripheral blood. Receptor source: a woman aged 18-30 years with acute or convalescent COVID-19. The CDR3 runs from the conserved cysteine through the conserved F or W. Size values are once, few and many counts, or a class for expanded clones, and some rows have none.

v_call,j_call,clone_size,cdr3_length,cdr3_aa
TRBV6-5,TRBJ1-1,-,13,CATLRGRGTEAFF
TRBV27,TRBJ2-1,-,12,CATSGSYNEQFF
TRBV10-3,TRBJ2-1,-,17,CAISARTSGGANNEQFF
TRBV7-4,TRBJ1-2,-,17,CASSFYGGQAENYGYTF
TRBV6-5,TRBJ2-3,once,16,CASSFRLAGRLDTQYF
TRBV6-5,TRBJ2-7,-,16,CASSYSGAGGYYEQYF
TRBV11-2,TRBJ1-2,few,16,CASSLDARGLVDGYTF
TRBV13,TRBJ1-6,-,16,CASTQQGLSYNSPLHF
TRBV5-1,TRBJ1-3,-,16,CASSLAGGVSGNTIYF
TRBV3-1/TRBV3-2,TRBJ2-5,-,11,CASSRQGAQYF
TRBV18,TRBJ1-1,-,13,CASSPTGGIEAFF